The source of this T cell receptor (beta chain) is a study of T cell responses to AZD1222 COVID-19 vaccine. J was trimmed by 2 bases and V by 9 bases; bases with no gene match: 2. Per the germline V gene, CDR1 is KGHSH and CDR2 is LQKENI. CDR3 length equals 12 residues. Whole-study results and caveats: Repertoires were obtained only post-peak T cell response.

Measured with immunoSEQ multiplex PCR; TCRdb has only the in-frame clones, and not every one. The data contain 95,000 to 100,000 clones, about 90% of them singletons. Comments on this clone: Its antigen remains unknown.

This TCR came from an adult in good health. This material consisted of peripheral blood, taken on day 0 of AZD1222 vaccination. The V gene is TRBV18, the J gene TRBJ1-1; 8 bases agree with TRBD1. DNA for the CDR3: TGTGCCAGTTCAGGGGGCAACACTGAAGCTTTCTTT. Amino acid sequence: CASSGGNTEAFF.